The TCR beta chain described here comes from a study of blood T cell repertoires in COVID-19. The CDR3 is 15 residues long. Germline V gene sequence: CDR1 SGDLS, CDR2 YYNGEE. V gave up 4 bases and J gave up 2 bases; unmatched junction bases: 3. Sequencing was performed with immunoSEQ multiplex PCR; in TCRdb, only in-frame clones are kept and a portion is missing. The table has 20,000 or so clones, 89% seen once. This clonotype originated in a human donor in a cohort sampled during active COVID-19. Specimen: peripheral blood. The V call is TRBV9, the J call TRBJ1-1; 12 bases are a match to TRBD1. The CDR3 coding sequence is TGTGCCAGCAGCCCCGGGACAGGGGGCAACACTGAAGCTTTCTTT. Translation: CASSPGTGGNTEAFF.